The T cell receptor beta chain under discussion was sequenced for a study of T cell responses to AZD1222 COVID-19 vaccine (dated by TCRdb to about 2021). About the study as a whole: A total of around 240 trial participants underwent TCR sequencing, of whom about 210 received two doses of AZD1222 and about 25 received two doses of the MenACWY control vaccine. Trial participants were enrolled by age into subgroups of 18-55, 56-69 and 70-plus years, and about 150, 27 and 61 TCR-sequenced participants, respectively, were included in these subgroups. Overall results and qualifications from the work: Most participants were white British and females outnumbered males, and the authors suggested that clonal diversity may have been underestimated. The 56-69-year group was small, and its depth increase did not reach significance, likely because of low power. Reportedly, almost half of the unique spike-specific TCRs recognized epitopes lying outside the regions that are mutated in the B.1.351 and B.1.1.7 variants. Spike-specific TCR breadth and depth rose significantly after two AZD1222 doses compared with day 0 and with MenACWY recipients. Because no day 14 peak-response samples were available, repertoires were characterized only after the peak T cell response. The vaccine-associated CD4 TCRs covered the entire spike protein, and the dominant responses fell in regions 160-218 and 743-854. Conclusions about previously exposed vaccinees were limited because only 6 or 7 AZD1222 recipients were SARS-CoV-2 seropositive at baseline.

The time point label, read with the paper, signifies: about 28 days (+/-7) after the second vaccine dose. AZD1222 recipients given second doses at about 4 weeks or at about 12 weeks were pooled, since spike-specific TCR depth and breadth were not found to differ between the two schedules. Vaccinee samples were obtained from the UK trials COV001 and COV002, which included a single-blind randomized controlled phase 2/3 trial of AZD1222 (ChAdOx1 nCoV-19) in healthy adults. For TCRbeta chain sequencing, PBMC samples from trial participants were taken at day 0 and at day 28 after the second dose. The CDR3 regions of human TCRbeta chains were subjected to immunosequencing. On the study's bioinformatics: Repertoire TCRs were checked for matches against a reference library of SARS-CoV-2-specific TCRs that had been generated using the MIRA antigen-specificity platform. Breadth was defined as the fraction of unique TCRs that were SARS-CoV-2-associated. Depth was defined as the fraction of total T cells that were SARS-CoV-2-associated. Using the MIRA data, every spike-specific TCR was mapped to the spike region that the TCR reacted to and assigned to either a CD4 or a CD8 class. Log10-transformed breadth and depth values were compared by one-way ANOVA with Sidak's multiple comparisons tests. TCRdb retrieved this table from immuneACCESS and kept in-frame rearrangements only. Not all clones are present; in checked studies, unresolved V genes account for under half, and no reason is known for the remainder. V and J calls and clone size follow that table, whereas D and trimming were derived from the DNA. The sample table records about 200,000 clones; roughly 90% of these occur just once. Together, the top ten hold 3% to 3.5% of the sample.

For this clone: The antigen this receptor binds is unknown. The sample holds no much larger clone one base away, and base qualities are not on file.

The origin of this receptor is an adult who received the AZD1222 COVID-19 vaccine. This specimen consisted of peripheral blood, obtained 28 days after the second AZD1222 dose.

The nucleotide sequence is given as TGTGCCAGCAGTGATACAGGGGCCCGCGATGTGAGCAATCAGCCCCAGCATTTT. It is translated as CASSDTGARDVSNQPQHF. The rearranged segments are TRBV27 and TRBJ1-5; TRBD1 aligns with 7 central bases. From the cysteine up to the phenylalanine, the CDR3 has a length of 18 residues. The CDR3 DNA has 54 bases and is translated from base 1. V is trimmed back by 5 bases and J by 1 base, and the junction contains 14 bases that no gene match accounts for. The germline V gene (reference sequence) gives CDR1 as MNHEY and CDR2 as SMNVEV.